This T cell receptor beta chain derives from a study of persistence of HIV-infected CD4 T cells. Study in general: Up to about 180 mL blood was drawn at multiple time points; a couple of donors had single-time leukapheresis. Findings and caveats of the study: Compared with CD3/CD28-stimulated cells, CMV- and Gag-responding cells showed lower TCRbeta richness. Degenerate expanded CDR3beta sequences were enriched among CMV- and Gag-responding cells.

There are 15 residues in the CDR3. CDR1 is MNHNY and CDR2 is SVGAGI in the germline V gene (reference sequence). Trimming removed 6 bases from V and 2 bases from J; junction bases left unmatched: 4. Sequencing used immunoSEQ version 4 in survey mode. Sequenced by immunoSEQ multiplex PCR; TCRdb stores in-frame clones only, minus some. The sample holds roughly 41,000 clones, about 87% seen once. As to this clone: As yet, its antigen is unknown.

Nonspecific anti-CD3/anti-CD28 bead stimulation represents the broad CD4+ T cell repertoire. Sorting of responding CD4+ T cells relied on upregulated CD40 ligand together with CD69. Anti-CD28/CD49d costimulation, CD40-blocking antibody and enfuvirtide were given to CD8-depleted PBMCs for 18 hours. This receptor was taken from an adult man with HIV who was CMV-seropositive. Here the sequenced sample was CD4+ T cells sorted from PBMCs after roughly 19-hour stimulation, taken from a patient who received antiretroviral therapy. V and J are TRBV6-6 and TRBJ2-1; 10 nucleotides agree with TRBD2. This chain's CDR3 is CASRDLAGAYNEQFF. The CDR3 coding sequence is TGTGCCAGCAGGGACCTAGCGGGGGCCTACAATGAGCAGTTCTTC.